Each of the 2 T cell receptor beta chains below was sequenced from the same sample in a study of identical twins. TCRdb recomputed calls from the 5' RACE reads with MiXCR, one row per CDR3 protein. Of roughly 690,000 distinct CDR3 sequences in the sample, roughly 6% are singletons; the top ten hold about 1.8%. The specimen sequenced was naive T cells sorted from blood. The receptors shown here come from a man between 18 and 35 years old in good health.

The chain couples TRBV20-1 to TRBJ2-1; 10 bases align to TRBD2. The V segment lost 4 bases and the J segment 7 bases; nucleotides outside the gene matches: 7. CDR1 is DFQATT, CDR2 SNEGSKA, per germline (reference sequence). The CDR3 extends over 14 amino acids. CDR3: CSATLAGVRNEQFF. The CDR3 DNA reads as TGCAGTGCTACTCTAGCGGGAGTGAGGAATGAGCAGTTCTTC.

Many counts were recorded for this clonotype. This rearrangement joins TRBV15 to TRBJ2-2; D is unclear. The CDR3 is 16 residues long. Trimming left V 5 bases short and J 7 bases short, with 20 bases between. Per the germline V gene, CDR1 is LNHNV and CDR2 is YYDKDF (reference sequence). The DNA for the CDR3 is TGTGCCACCAGCTTCCGTCCGGGCCCCCTTGGCGGGGAGCTGTTTTTT. Translation gives CATSFRPGPLGGELFF.